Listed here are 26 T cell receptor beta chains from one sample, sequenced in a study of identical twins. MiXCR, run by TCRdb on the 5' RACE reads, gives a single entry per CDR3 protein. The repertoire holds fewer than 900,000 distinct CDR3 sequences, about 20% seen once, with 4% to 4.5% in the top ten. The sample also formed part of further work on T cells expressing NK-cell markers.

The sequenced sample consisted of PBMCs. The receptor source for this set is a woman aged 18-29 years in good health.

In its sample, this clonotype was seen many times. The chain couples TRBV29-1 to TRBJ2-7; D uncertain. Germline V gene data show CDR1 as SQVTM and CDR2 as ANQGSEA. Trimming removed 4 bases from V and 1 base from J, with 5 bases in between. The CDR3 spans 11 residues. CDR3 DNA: TGCAGCGTTGCACGGTCCTACGAGCAGTACTTC. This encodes CSVARSYEQYF.

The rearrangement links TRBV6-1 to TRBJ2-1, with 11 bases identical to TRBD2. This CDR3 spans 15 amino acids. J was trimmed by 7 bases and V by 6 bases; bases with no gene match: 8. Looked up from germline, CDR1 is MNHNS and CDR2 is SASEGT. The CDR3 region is CASRLTSGGFNEQFF. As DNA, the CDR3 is TGTGCCAGCAGGCTCACTAGCGGGGGCTTTAATGAGCAGTTCTTC.

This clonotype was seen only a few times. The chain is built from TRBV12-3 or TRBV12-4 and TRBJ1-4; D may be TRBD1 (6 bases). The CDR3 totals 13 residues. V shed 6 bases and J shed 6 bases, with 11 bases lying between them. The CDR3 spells CASRRNRDEKLFF. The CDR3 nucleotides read TGTGCCAGCAGGAGAAACAGGGATGAAAAACTGTTTTTT.

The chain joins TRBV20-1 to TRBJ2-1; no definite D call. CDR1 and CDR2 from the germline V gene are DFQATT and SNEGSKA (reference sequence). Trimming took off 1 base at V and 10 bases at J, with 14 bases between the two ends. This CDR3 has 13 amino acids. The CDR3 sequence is CSARAPVHWEQFF. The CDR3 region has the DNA TGCAGTGCTAGAGCCCCGGTCCACTGGGAGCAGTTCTTC.

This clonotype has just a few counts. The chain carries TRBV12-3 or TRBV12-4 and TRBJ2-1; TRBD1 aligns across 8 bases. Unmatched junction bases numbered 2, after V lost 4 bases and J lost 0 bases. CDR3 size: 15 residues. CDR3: CASSYQGASYNEQFF. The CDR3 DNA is TGTGCCAGCAGTTACCAGGGGGCCTCCTACAATGAGCAGTTCTTC.

As DNA, the CDR3 is TGTGCCACAGACATAGAACAGGGACTGAACACTGAAGCTTTCTTT. Its translation: CATDIEQGLNTEAFF. The rearrangement links TRBV10-3 to TRBJ1-1, with D perhaps matching TRBD1 (6 bases). Germline V lookup: CDR1 ENHRY, CDR2 SYGVKD. Trimming pared 10 bases from V and 0 bases from J, leaving 18 bases between. This CDR3 comprises 15 residues.

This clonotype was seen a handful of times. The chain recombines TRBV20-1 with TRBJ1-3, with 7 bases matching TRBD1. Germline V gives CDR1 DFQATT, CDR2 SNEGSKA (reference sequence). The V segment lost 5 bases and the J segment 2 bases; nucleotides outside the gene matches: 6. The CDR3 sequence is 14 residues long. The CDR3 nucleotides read TGCAGTGCTCAGGACAGGCGGGCTGGAAACACCATATATTTT. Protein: CSAQDRRAGNTIYF.

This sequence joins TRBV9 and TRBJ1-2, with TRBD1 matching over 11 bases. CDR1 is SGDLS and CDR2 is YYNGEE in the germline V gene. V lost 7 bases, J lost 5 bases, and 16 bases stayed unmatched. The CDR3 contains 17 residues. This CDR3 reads CASAGTGGSYSPYGYTF. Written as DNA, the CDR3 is TGTGCCAGCGCCGGGACAGGGGGGTCCTATTCCCCTTATGGCTACACCTTC.

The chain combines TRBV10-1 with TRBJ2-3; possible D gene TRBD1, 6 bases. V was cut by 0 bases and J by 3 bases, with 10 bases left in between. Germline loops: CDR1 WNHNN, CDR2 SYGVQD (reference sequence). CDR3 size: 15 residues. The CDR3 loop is CASSESARGTDTQYF. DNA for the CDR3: TGCGCCAGCAGTGAGTCGGCCAGGGGAACAGATACGCAGTATTTT.

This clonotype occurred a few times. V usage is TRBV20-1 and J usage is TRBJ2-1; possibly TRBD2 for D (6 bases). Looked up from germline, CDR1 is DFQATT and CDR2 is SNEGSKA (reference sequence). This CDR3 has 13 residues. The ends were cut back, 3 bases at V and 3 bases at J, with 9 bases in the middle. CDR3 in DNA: TGCAGTGCTAGGGCGGGGAACTACAATGAGCAGTTCTTC. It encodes CSARAGNYNEQFF.

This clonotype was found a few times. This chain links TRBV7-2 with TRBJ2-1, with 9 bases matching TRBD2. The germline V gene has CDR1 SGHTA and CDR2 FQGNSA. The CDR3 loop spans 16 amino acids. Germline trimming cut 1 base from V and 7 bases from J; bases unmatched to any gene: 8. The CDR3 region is CASSLETSGFWNEQFF. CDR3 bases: TGTGCCAGCAGCTTAGAAACTAGCGGGTTTTGGAATGAGCAGTTCTTC.

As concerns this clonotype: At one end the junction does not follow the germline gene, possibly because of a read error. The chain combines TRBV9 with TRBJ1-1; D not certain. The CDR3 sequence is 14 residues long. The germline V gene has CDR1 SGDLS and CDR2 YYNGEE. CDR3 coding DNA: TGTGCCAGCAGCGTAGAGCCGCAGAACTCTGAAGCTTTCTTT. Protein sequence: CASSVEPQNSEAFF.

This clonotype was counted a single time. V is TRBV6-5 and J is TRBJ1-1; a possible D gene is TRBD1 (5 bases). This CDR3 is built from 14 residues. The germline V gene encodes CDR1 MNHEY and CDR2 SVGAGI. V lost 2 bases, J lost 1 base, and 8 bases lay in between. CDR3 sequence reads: CASSYRQPNTEAFF. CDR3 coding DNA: TGTGCCAGCAGTTACCGACAGCCGAACACTGAAGCTTTCTTT.

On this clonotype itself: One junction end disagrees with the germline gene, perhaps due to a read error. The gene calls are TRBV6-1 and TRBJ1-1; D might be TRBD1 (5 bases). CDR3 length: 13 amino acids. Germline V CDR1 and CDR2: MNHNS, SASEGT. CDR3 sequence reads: CASSGRKDTEAFF. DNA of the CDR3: TGTGCCAGCAGTGGAAGGAAGGACACCGAAGCTTTCTTT.

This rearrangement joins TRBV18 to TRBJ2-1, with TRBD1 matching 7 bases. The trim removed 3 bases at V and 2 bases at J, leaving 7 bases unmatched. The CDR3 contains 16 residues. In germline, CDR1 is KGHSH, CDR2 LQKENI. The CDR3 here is CASSPSDREPYNEQFF. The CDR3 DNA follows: TGTGCCAGCTCACCTTCCGACAGGGAACCCTACAATGAGCAGTTCTTC.

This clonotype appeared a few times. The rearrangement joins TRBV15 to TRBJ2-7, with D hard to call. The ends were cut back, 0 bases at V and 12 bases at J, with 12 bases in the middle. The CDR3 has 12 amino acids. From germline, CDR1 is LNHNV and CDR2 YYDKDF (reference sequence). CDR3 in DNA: TGTGCCACCAGCAGAGATAAAGAGACAACGTACTTC. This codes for CATSRDKETTYF. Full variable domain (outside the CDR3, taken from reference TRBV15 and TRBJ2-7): DAMVIQNPRYQVTQFGKPVTLSCSQTLNHNVMYWYQQKSSQAPKLLFHYYDKDFNNEADTPDNFQSRRPNTSFCFLDIRSPGLGDTAMYLCATSRDKETTYFGPGTRLTVT.

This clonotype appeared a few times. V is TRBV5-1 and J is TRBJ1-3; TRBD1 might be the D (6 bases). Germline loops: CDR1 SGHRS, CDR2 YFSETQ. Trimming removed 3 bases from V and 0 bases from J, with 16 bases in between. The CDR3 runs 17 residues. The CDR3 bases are TGCGCCAGCAGCTCGAAGCCCTCGGACAGCTCTGGAAACACCATATATTTT. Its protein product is CASSSKPSDSSGNTIYF.

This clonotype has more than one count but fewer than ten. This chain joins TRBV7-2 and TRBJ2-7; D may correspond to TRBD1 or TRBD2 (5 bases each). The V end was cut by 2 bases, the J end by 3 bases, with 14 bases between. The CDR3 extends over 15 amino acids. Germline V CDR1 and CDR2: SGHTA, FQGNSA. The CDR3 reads CASSLSGRGFYEQYF. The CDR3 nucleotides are TGTGCCAGCAGCTTATCGGGAAGGGGTTTCTACGAGCAGTACTTC.

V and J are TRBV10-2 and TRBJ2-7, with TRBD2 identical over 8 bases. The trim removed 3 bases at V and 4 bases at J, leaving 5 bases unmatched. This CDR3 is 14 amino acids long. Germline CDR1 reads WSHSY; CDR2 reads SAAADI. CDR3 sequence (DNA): TGCGCCAGCAGTGAAAGAGCGGGAGTATACGAGCAGTACTTC. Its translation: CASSERAGVYEQYF.

CDR3 coding DNA: TGTGCCAGCAGCTTCGTTTATGAGCAGTTCTTC. Translating it yields CASSFVYEQFF. The rearrangement joins TRBV7-2 to TRBJ2-1; no reliable D call. The V and J ends lost 3 bases and 8 bases respectively, with 5 bases between them. Germline CDR1 and CDR2: SGHTA and FQGNSA. CDR3 length equals 11 residues. The full variable domain, completed using reference TRBV7-2 and TRBJ2-1, is GAGVSQSPSNKVTEKGKDVELRCDPISGHTALYWYRQSLGQGLEFLIYFQGNSAPDKSGLPSDRFSAERTGGSVSTLTIQRTQQEDSAVYLCASSFVYEQFFGPGTRLTVL.

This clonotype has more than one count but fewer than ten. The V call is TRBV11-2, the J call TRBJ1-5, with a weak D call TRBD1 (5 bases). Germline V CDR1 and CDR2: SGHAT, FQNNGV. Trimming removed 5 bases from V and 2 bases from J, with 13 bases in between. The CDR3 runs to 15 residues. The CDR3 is CASSRWGDGNQPQHF. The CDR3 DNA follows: TGTGCCAGCAGCCGCTGGGGGGACGGCAATCAGCCCCAGCATTTT.

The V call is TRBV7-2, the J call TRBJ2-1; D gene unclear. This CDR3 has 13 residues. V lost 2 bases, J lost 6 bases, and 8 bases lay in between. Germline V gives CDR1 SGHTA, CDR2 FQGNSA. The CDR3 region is CASSLRTINEQFF. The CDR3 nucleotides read TGTGCCAGCAGCTTAAGGACGATCAATGAGCAGTTCTTC.

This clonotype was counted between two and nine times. CDR3 residues: CASSTGDTDTQYF. The DNA for the CDR3 is TGTGCCAGCAGTACAGGGGACACAGATACGCAGTATTTT. V is TRBV6-1 and J is TRBJ2-3; 7 bases match TRBD1. The length of the CDR3 is 13 residues. The V gene end was trimmed by 5 bases and the J gene end by 2 bases; junction bases not matched to a gene: 1. Germline V gene data show CDR1 as MNHNS and CDR2 as SASEGT.

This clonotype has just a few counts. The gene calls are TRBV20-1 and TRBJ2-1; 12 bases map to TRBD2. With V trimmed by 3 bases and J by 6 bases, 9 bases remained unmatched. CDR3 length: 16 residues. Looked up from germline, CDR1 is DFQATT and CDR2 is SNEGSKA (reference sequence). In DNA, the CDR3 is TGCAGTGCTAGCCTAGCGGGGGGGCCAGTAGCCAATGAGCAGTTCTTC. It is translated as CSASLAGGPVANEQFF.

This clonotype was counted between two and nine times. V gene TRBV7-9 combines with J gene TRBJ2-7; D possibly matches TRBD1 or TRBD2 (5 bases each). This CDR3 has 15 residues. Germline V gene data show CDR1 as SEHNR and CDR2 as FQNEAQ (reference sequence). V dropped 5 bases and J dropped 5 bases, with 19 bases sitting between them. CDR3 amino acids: CASSPGRGGVHEQYF. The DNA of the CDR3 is TGTGCCAGCAGCCCGGGACGGGGTGGGGTGCACGAGCAGTACTTC.

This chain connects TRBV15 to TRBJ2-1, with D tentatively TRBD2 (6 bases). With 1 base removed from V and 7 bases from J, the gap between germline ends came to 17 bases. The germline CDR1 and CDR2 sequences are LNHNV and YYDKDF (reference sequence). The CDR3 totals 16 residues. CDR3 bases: TGTGCCACCAGCAGAGCCCCAGCCGGGGGTAGGAATGAGCAGTTCTTC. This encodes CATSRAPAGGRNEQFF. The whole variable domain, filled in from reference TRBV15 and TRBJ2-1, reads DAMVIQNPRYQVTQFGKPVTLSCSQTLNHNVMYWYQQKSSQAPKLLFHYYDKDFNNEADTPDNFQSRRPNTSFCFLDIRSPGLGDTAMYLCATSRAPAGGRNEQFFGPGTRLTVL.